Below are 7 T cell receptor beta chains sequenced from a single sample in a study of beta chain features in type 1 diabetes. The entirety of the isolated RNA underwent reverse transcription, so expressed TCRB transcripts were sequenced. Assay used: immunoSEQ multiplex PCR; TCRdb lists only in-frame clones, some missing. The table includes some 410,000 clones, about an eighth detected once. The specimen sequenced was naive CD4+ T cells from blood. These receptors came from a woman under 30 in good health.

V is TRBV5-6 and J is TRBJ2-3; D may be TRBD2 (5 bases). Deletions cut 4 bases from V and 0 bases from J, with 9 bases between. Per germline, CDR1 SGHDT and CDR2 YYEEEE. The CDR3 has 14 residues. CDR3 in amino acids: CASSREWSTDTQYF. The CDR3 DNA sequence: TGTGCCAGCAGCAGGGAGTGGAGCACAGATACGCAGTATTTT. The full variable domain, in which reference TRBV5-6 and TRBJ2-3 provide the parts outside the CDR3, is DAGVTQSPTHLIKTRGQQVTLRCSPKSGHDTVSWYQQALGQGPQFIFQYYEEEERQRGNFPDRFSGHQFPNYSSELNVNALLLGDSALYLCASSREWSTDTQYFGPGTRLTVL.

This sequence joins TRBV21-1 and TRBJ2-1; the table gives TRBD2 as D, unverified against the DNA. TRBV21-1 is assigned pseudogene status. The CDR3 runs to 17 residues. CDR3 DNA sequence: TGTGCCAGCAGCAAAGAAATTAGCGGTCGGAAAGGGAATGAGCAGTTCTTC. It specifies CASSKEISGRKGNEQFF.

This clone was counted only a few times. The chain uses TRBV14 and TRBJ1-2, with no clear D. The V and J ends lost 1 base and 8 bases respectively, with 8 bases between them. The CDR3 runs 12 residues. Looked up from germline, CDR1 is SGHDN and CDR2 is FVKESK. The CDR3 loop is CASSQGHGGYTF. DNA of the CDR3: TGTGCCAGCAGCCAAGGCCACGGAGGCTACACCTTC.

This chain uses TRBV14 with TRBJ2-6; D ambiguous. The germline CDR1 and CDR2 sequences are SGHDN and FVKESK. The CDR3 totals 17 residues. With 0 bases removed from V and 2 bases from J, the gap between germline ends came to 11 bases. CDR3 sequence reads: CASSQDLVSAGANVLTF. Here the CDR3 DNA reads TGTGCCAGCAGCCAAGATCTGGTGTCGGCTGGGGCCAACGTCCTGACTTTC.

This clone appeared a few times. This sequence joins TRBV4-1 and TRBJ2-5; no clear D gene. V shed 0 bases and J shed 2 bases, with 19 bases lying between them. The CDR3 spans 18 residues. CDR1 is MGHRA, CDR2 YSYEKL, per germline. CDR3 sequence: CASSQDLTPTMTQETQYF. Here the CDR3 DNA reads TGCGCCAGCAGCCAAGACCTTACTCCAACTATGACACAAGAGACCCAGTACTTC.

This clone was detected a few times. The CDR3 loop reads CATGRAYEQYF. DNA of the CDR3: TGTGCCACCGGTAGGGCTTACGAGCAGTACTTC. The J gene is TRBJ2-7, the V gene TRBV15, with D unresolved. From germline, CDR1 is LNHNV and CDR2 YYDKDF (reference sequence). CDR3 length: 11 residues. V dropped 8 bases and J dropped 4 bases, with 9 bases sitting between them.

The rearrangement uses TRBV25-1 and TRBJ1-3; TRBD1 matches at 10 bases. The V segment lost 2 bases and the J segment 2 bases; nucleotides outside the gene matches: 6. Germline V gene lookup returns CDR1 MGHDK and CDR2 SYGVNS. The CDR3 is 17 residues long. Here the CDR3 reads CASSERLGTGAGNTIYF. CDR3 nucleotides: TGTGCCAGCAGTGAACGTCTCGGGACAGGGGCTGGAAACACCATATATTTT.